Listed below are T cell receptor beta chains from one sample, sequenced in a study of blood T cell repertoires in COVID-19. Here immunoSEQ multiplex PCR was the method, and the copy in TCRdb shows in-frame clones only, minus some. The repertoire holds 80,000 to 95,000 clones, with around three quarters as singletons. The sample was peripheral blood. These TCRs come from a woman in her forties or fifties with acute or convalescent COVID-19. Both conserved end residues are part of each CDR3. The D gene is left open where the match is weak. The size of a clone is reported for some rows only, either as once, few or many, or as a class for expanded clones.

cdr3_aa	d_call	clone_size	v_call	j_call
CASSHLGQGYTPANYGYTF	TRBD1	-	TRBV4-2	TRBJ1-2
CASSMGRTIYF	-	few	TRBV19	TRBJ1-3
CASSLQGTPLNTEAFF	-	-	TRBV13	TRBJ1-1
CASSELGGLGTDTQYF	TRBD2	-	TRBV2	TRBJ2-3
CASTTGTGRGVEAFF	TRBD1	-	TRBV18	TRBJ1-1
CAWSGLGSGTQYF	-	few	TRBV30	TRBJ2-5
CASSRAMNTEAFF	-	-	TRBV4-3	TRBJ1-1
CSASTFEGSNYGYTF	-	-	TRBV20-1	TRBJ1-2
CSARGQGDGYTF	TRBD1	-	TRBV29-1	TRBJ1-2
CASQGGERRAFF	-	-	TRBV28	TRBJ1-1
CASRPRQGTYEQYF	-	-	TRBV19	TRBJ2-7
CASSHTVATAATNEKLFF	-	few	TRBV5-8	TRBJ1-4
CASSLTGTSGYTDTQYF	TRBD2	-	TRBV27	TRBJ2-3
CASSLGQNPSGGYTF	-	few	TRBV5-1	TRBJ1-2
CASSLDRVNQPQHF	TRBD1	-	TRBV7-2	TRBJ1-5
CASSYGGQGFTEAFF	TRBD1	few	TRBV6-2/TRBV6-3	TRBJ1-1
CSASSLDRDSQETQYF	TRBD1	-	TRBV20-1	TRBJ2-5
CASSLDRMSSYNSPLHF	TRBD1	-	TRBV28	TRBJ1-6
CASSVTIGDNQPQHF	-	-	TRBV9	TRBJ1-5
CASSQDRVAGSYGYTF	-	-	TRBV14	TRBJ1-2
CASSPPPGQGLGGYTF	TRBD1	-	TRBV5-4	TRBJ1-2
CASSPAGAYEQYF	-	once	TRBV19	TRBJ2-7
CASSQDGHHGSNQPQHF	-	-	TRBV4-3	TRBJ1-5
CAWSALRTSYNEQFF	-	-	TRBV30	TRBJ2-1
CASSLRGPNEQFF	TRBD1	-	TRBV7-2	TRBJ2-1
CASSQEPAGGPGTGELFF	TRBD2	few	TRBV4-2	TRBJ2-2
CASSPREGVSEAFF	-	-	TRBV5-6	TRBJ1-1
CASGLLGTQYF	-	few	TRBV2	TRBJ2-5
CASSIPGIGNTIYF	-	-	TRBV19	TRBJ1-3
CASSQDPPRGSTDTQYF	TRBD2	-	TRBV3-1/TRBV3-2	TRBJ2-3
CASSPSGGLAKNIQYF	TRBD2	-	TRBV7-2	TRBJ2-4
CASSQLGGGGGEQFF	-	-	TRBV3-1/TRBV3-2	TRBJ2-1
CASRTGMEKLFF	TRBD1	once	TRBV27	TRBJ1-4
CASSVGTNEQYF	-	-	TRBV9	TRBJ2-7
CASSIAEGASNSPLHF	TRBD1	-	TRBV7-2	TRBJ1-6
CAIREGRADSYEQYF	TRBD2	once	TRBV10-3	TRBJ2-7
CASSAPTGGNTEAFF	TRBD1	-	TRBV5-1	TRBJ1-1
CASSRLWNTEAFF	-	-	TRBV27	TRBJ1-1
CASSQGLDYGYTF	-	-	TRBV3-1/TRBV3-2	TRBJ1-2
CASSLESRERDTQYF	-	-	TRBV5-1	TRBJ2-3
CASSVGDRYNEQFF	TRBD1	once	TRBV9	TRBJ2-1
CASSLGGDSPLHF	-	-	TRBV5-1	TRBJ1-6
CATSDWTGGNTGELFF	TRBD1	-	TRBV24-1	TRBJ2-2
CASSEGLAMTDTQYF	TRBD2	-	TRBV5-4	TRBJ2-3
CASSSKTGTAGTDTQYF	TRBD1	few	TRBV7-6	TRBJ2-3
CASSYGGAGNTIYF	-	-	TRBV6-2/TRBV6-3	TRBJ1-3
CASRQGIVGTEAFF	-	-	TRBV5-1	TRBJ1-1
CASSFRQGNSPLHF	TRBD1	-	TRBV28	TRBJ1-6
CASSQGGTGGVTEAFF	TRBD1	-	TRBV6-2/TRBV6-3	TRBJ1-1
CASSGNRDPLNTGELFF	-	-	TRBV5-5	TRBJ2-2
CASKSGVAGNTIYF	-	-	TRBV6-5	TRBJ1-3
CASGRSYNEQFF	-	-	TRBV27	TRBJ2-1
CASSLAGGPGTGELFF	-	-	TRBV7-3	TRBJ2-2
CASSRDRKNEKLFF	TRBD1	few	TRBV11-2	TRBJ1-4